This TCR beta chain is drawn from a study of blood T cells in healthy people across ages (dated by TCRdb to about 2015). With respect to the entire study: In model experiments, template switching captured roughly one uniquely barcoded TCR beta cDNA molecule for every two T cells. Donors of different ages were randomly distributed across sequencing lanes to avoid experimental bias. Using deep sequencing normalized with unique cDNA molecular identifiers, the study measured how TCR beta repertoire diversity changes with age. The donors were split into four age groups: young (average about 16 years), middle-aged (39), aged (62) and long-lived (more than 80). For two donors (one aged 18 to 30 and one aged 80 or older), the study analyzed two additional independent replicas of 1 million unique cDNA reads from the same blood draw.

Systemically healthy Caucasian individuals from Russia, around 39 in total and aged 6 to 90 years, were included as donors. Approximately 10 milliliters of peripheral blood were collected from each donor into EDTA-treated Vacutainer tubes. Ficoll-Paque density-gradient centrifugation was used to isolate PBMCs, with at least 7 million obtained per sample. Total RNA was extracted from PBMCs with Trizol reagent, with at least 6 micrograms obtained per sample. The percentages of naive CD45RAhigh/CD27high T cells were determined by flow cytometry on a PBMC aliquot from every donor. On the study overall, not on this receptor specifically: Compared with the aged group, the long-lived group had more naive CD4+ T cells, fewer expanded clones and increased TCR diversity, suggesting age selection. Total diversity estimates from one million sequenced T cells were considered lower bounds and underestimates. The percentage of naive T cells measured by flow cytometry correlated strongly with observed TCR beta diversity. As age increased, observed TCR beta diversity per million T cells dropped in a roughly linear way, and a significant reduction was already evident by age around 41. Bulk unsorted PBMC profiling prevented conclusive comparison of naive and antigen-experienced compartments. Donor CMV infection status was unknown, potentially confounding age-related changes in expanded clonotypes.

This clonotype appeared a few times. Its antigen target is currently unknown. No much larger clonotype is one base removed from it; base qualities were not supplied. Libraries were constructed by 5' RACE. The reads were generated on an Illumina HiSeq 2500. A second PCR of roughly 7 to 12 cycles was performed with a sample-barcoded 5' primer and a J-beta primer mix. Each TCR beta cDNA molecule received a unique molecular identifier from a template-switch 5' adaptor carrying 12 random nucleotides. Each sample yielded at least 2.5 million CDR3-containing paired-end reads. First-strand cDNA was synthesized from all RNA with the Mint cDNA synthesis kit, primed by a TRBC-specific oligonucleotide. After uracil-DNA glycosylase treatment, a first 18-cycle PCR used universal primers M1SS and BC2_uni_R on all cDNA. As for how the authors treated the data: Normalization of each sample was performed by random selection of 1 million high-quality reads, each carrying a distinct molecular identifier. Instead of being binned into consensus sequences, reads with shared molecular identifiers were discarded. CDR3 identification, clonotype clustering and error correction used MiTCR with a Q25 quality threshold and the strictest error-elimination algorithm. A nonparametric unseen species model with Euler transformation was used to estimate a lower bound on total TCR beta diversity. The public reads were reprocessed in TCRdb via fastp at Q25 and MiXCR, keeping in-frame beta chains. Under each unique CDR3 protein, matching rows form one entry showing the most common genes and DNA. TCRdb, not the authors, supplied the V and J calls. The sample records about 1.1 million distinct CDR3 sequences, more than 30% of which are singletons. Of the sample, around 13% is held by the ten largest clones.

V loses 6 bases at its end and J loses 4 bases; junction bases beyond the gene matches: 8. In the germline V gene, CDR1 corresponds to MNHNS and CDR2 to SASEGT. The CDR3 spans 15 residues, from the cysteine through the phenylalanine. The DNA shown is the 45-base CDR3, in frame from base 1. The chain employs TRBV6-1 and TRBJ2-1, and 8 junctional nucleotides match TRBD2. This receptor was identified in a man aged 18 to 35 in good health. Sequencing was carried out using blood. The sequence in DNA is TGTGCCAGCAGCGGCAGCGGGGGAGGTTACAATGAGCAGTTCTTC. Translated, this is CASSGSGGGYNEQFF.